The T cell receptor (beta chain) described here comes from a study of regulatory T cells in long-lasting Graves disease. The sample's time point: newly diagnosed GD, antithyroid drugs for less than 3 months. Construction of the TCR library relied on RNA isolated from PBMCs. This clonotype has ten or more counts. Its antigen is unidentified. Study-level findings and limits: Having only a small sample size may have limited accuracy. Compared with new cases, persistent Graves' patients showed reduced TCR diversity.

Researchers made TCR beta libraries by using iRepertoire HTBI primers and running Arm-PCR on CDR3 regions. TCRdb fed the multiplex PCR reads into MiXCR, producing one record per CDR3 protein. Among hundreds of thousands of distinct CDR3 sequences listed, around 12% were seen once. The CDR3 length is 12 residues. The germline V and J ends were trimmed by 2 bases and 10 bases, with 6 bases remaining between them. CDR1 and CDR2 (germline): LGHDT, YNNKEL (reference sequence). The sample was also reused in another study, on T cells in Graves' hyperthyroidism and ophthalmopathy. That source adds: Using the HTBI primer set, a first-round RT-PCR was run on the TCR CDR3. Among thyroid clonotypes expanded above 0.001, most also appeared in blood.

This TCR was recovered from a woman aged 25 to 39 with Graves disease. The chain has TRBV3-1 and TRBJ1-6, with unresolved D. Sequenced here: peripheral blood mononuclear cells (PBMCs), sampled at new diagnosis, from a patient treated with antithyroid drugs. CDR3 amino acids: CASSQPGSPLHF. In nucleotides, the CDR3 is TGTGCCAGCAGCCAACCTGGATCACCCCTCCACTTT.